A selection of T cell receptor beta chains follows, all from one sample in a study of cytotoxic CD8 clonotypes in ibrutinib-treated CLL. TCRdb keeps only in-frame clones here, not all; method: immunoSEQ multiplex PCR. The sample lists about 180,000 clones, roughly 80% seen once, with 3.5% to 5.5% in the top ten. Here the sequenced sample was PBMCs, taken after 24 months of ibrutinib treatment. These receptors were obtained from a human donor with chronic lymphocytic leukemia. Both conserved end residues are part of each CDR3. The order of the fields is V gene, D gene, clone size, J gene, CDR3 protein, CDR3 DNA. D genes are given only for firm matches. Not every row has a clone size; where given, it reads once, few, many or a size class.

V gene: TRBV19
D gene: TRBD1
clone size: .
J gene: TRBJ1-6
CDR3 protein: CASSTGQGNSPLHF
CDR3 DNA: TGTGCCAGTAGTACCGGACAGGGGAACTCACCCCTCCACTTT

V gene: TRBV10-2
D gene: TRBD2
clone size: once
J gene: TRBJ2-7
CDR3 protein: CASSTSAYGEQYF
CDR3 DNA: TGCGCCAGCAGTACTAGCGCATACGGGGAGCAGTACTTC

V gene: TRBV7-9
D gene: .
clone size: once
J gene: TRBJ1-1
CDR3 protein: CAMSTTDSSGNTEAFF
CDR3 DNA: TGTGCCATGTCCACCACCGACAGTTCGGGGAACACTGAAGCTTTCTTT

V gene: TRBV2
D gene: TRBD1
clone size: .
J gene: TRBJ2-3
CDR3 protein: CASRQGVGATDTQYF
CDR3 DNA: TGTGCCAGCAGACAGGGGGTCGGGGCCACAGATACGCAGTATTTT

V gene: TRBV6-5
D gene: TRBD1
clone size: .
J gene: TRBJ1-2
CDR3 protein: CASSLGTGGGYGYTF
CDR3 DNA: TGTGCCAGCAGCCTCGGGACAGGGGGCGGGTATGGCTACACCTTC

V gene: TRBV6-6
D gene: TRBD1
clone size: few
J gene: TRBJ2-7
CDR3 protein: CASSHGDSNEQYF
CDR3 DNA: TGTGCCAGCAGCCACGGGGACAGCAACGAGCAGTACTTC

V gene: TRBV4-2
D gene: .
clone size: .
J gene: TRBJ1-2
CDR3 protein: CASSTRQEAPNYGYTF
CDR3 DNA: TGTGCCAGCAGCACTAGACAAGAGGCCCCGAACTATGGCTACACCTTC

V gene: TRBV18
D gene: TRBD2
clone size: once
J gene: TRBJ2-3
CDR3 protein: CASSRRLAGPSTDTQYF
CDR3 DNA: TGTGCCAGCTCACGGAGACTAGCGGGTCCCAGCACAGATACGCAGTATTTT

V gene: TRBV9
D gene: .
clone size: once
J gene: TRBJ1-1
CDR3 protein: CASSPMRGLTEAFF
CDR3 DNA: TGTGCCAGCAGCCCCATGCGGGGACTCACTGAAGCTTTCTTT

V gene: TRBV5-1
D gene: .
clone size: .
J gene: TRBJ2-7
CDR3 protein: CASSSALGRGYEQYF
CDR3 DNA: TGCGCCAGCAGCTCCGCACTGGGACGGGGCTACGAGCAGTACTTC

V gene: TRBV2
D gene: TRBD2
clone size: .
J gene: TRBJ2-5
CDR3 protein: CASSGRLAGGQETQYF
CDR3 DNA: TGTGCCAGCAGTGGTAGACTAGCGGGGGGCCAAGAGACCCAGTACTTC

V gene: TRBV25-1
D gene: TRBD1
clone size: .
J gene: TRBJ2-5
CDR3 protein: CASSEQGEETQYF
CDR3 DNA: TGTGCCAGCAGTGAACAGGGGGAAGAGACCCAGTACTTC

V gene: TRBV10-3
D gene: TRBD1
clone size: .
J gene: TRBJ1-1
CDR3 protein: CAISPGQGRSGTEAFF
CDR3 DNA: TGTGCCATCAGTCCGGGACAGGGGCGATCGGGGACTGAAGCTTTCTTT

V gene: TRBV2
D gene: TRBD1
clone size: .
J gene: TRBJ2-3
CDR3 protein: CASSRTGGIDTQYF
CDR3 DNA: TGTGCCAGCAGTCGGACAGGGGGCATAGATACGCAGTATTTT

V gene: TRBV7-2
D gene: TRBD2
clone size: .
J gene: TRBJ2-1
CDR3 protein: CASSLAFGLAGSYNEQFF
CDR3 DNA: TGTGCCAGCAGCTTAGCCTTTGGACTAGCGGGCTCCTACAATGAGCAGTTCTTC

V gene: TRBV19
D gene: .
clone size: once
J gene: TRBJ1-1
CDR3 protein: CASRTSLDTEAFF
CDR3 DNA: TGTGCCAGTAGGACGAGTCTTGACACTGAAGCTTTCTTT

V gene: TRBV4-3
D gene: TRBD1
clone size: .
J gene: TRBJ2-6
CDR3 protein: CASSLHGTGRGANVLTF
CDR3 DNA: TGCGCCAGCAGCCTTCATGGGACAGGGCGCGGGGCCAACGTCCTGACTTTC

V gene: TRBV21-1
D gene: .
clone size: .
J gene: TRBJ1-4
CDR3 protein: CASSKGQGRTNEKLFF
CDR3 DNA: TGTGCCAGCAGCAAGGGACAGGGAAGAACTAATGAAAAACTGTTTTTT

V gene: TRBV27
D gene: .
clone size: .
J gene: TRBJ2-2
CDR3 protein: CASSLYVGVGTGELFF
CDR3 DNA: TGTGCCAGCAGTTTATACGTCGGAGTCGGGACCGGGGAGCTGTTTTTT

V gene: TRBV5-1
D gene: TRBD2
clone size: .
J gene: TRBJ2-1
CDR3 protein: CASSLVAGGYNEQFF
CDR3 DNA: TGCGCCAGCAGCTTGGTAGCGGGAGGGTACAATGAGCAGTTCTTC

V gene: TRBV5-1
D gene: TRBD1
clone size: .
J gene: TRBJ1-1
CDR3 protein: CASSSLGGQGGTEAFF
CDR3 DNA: TGCGCCAGCAGCTCCCTCGGAGGACAGGGGGGGACTGAAGCTTTCTTT

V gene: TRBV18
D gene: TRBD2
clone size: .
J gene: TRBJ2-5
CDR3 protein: CASSPPRVSSGQETQYF
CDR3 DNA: TGTGCCAGCTCACCACCTAGGGTTTCTAGCGGGCAAGAGACCCAGTACTTC

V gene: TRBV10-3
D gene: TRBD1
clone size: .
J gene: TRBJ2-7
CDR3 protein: CAISGTGFYEQYF
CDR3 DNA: TGTGCCATCAGTGGGACAGGGTTCTACGAGCAGTACTTC

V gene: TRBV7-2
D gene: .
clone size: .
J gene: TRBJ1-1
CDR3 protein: CASSQSLSSTEAFF
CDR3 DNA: TGTGCCAGCAGCCAAAGCTTGTCCTCCACTGAAGCTTTCTTT

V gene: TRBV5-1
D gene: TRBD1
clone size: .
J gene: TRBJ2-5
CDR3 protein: CASKAFLGGQETQYF
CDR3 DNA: TGCGCCAGCAAGGCCTTCTTAGGGGGCCAGGAGACCCAGTACTTC

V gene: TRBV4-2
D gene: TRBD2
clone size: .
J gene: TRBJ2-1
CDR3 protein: CASRRTSGPSYNEQFF
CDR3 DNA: TGTGCCAGCAGAAGGACTAGCGGGCCATCCTACAATGAGCAGTTCTTC

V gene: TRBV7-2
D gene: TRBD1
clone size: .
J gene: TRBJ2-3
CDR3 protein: CASSLTFQGARITDTQYF
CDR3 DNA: TGTGCCAGCAGCTTAACGTTCCAGGGGGCGAGGATAACAGATACGCAGTATTTT

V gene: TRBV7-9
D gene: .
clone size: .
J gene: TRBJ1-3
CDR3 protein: CASSRQEYSGNTIYF
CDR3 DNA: TGTGCCAGCAGCAGACAGGAATACTCTGGAAACACCATATATTTT

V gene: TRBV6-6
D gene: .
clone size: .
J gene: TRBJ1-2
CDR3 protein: CASRPRDGYGYTF
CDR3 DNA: TGTGCCAGCAGGCCCCGGGACGGCTATGGCTACACCTTC

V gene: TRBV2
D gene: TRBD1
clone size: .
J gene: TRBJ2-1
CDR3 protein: CASSVAGQVNYNEQFF
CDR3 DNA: TGTGCCAGCAGTGTTGCGGGACAGGTTAACTACAATGAGCAGTTCTTC

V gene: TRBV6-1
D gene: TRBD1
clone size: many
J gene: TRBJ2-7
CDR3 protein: CASYMDRGYEQYF
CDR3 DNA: TGTGCCAGCTACATGGACAGGGGATACGAGCAGTACTTC

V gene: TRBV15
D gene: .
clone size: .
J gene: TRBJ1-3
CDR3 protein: CATSRDPGGAGNTIYF
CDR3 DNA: TGTGCCACCAGCAGAGACCCCGGGGGGGCTGGAAACACCATATATTTT

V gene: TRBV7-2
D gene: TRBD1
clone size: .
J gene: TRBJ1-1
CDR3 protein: CASSFKTGLGAEAFF
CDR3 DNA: TGTGCCAGCAGCTTCAAGACAGGGTTGGGAGCTGAAGCTTTCTTT

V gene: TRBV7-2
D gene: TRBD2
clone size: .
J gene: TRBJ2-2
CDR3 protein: CASSLGLAALGELFF
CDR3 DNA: TGTGCCAGCAGCTTAGGACTAGCGGCTCTCGGGGAGCTGTTTTTT

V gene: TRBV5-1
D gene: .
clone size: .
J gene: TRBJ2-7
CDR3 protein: CASSPGPSSYEQYF
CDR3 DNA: TGCGCCAGCAGCCCTGGGCCCTCATCCTACGAGCAGTACTTC

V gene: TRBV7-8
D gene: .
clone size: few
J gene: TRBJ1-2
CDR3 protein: CASSPALGNYGYTF
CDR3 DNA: TGTGCCAGCAGCCCGGCCCTTGGGAACTATGGCTACACCTTC

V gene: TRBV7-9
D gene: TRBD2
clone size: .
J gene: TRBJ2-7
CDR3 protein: CASSQLAGIDEQYF
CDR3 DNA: TGTGCCAGCAGCCAATTAGCGGGAATTGACGAGCAGTACTTC

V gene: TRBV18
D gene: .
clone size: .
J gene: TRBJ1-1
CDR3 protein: CASSPSGNTEAFF
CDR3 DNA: TGTGCCAGCTCACCATCGGGGAACACTGAAGCTTTCTTT

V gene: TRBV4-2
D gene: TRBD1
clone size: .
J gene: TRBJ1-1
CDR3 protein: CASSQEILPRGGQGGTEAFF
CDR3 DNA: TGTGCCAGCAGCCAAGAAATCCTTCCCAGGGGGGGACAGGGTGGGACTGAAGCTTTCTTT

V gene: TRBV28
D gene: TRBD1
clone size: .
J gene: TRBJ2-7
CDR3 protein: CASSFQGDLYSYEQYF
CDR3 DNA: TGTGCCAGCAGTTTTCAGGGGGACCTATATTCCTACGAGCAGTACTTC

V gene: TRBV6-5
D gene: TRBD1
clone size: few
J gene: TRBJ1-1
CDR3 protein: CASSYSGQGAPEAFF
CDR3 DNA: TGTGCCAGCAGTTACTCGGGACAGGGGGCCCCTGAAGCTTTCTTT

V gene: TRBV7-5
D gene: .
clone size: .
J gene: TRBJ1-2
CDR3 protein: CVRSLAVLKGYTF
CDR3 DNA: TGTGTCAGAAGCTTAGCGGTGTTGAAGGGCTACACCTTC

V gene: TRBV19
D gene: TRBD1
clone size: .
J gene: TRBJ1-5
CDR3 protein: CASSMTGGRQPQHF
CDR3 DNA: TGTGCCAGTAGTATGACAGGGGGCAGGCAGCCCCAGCATTTT

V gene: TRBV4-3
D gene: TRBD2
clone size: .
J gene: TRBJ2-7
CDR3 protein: CASSQDSGSAYEQYF
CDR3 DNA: TGCGCCAGCAGCCAAGATAGCGGGAGCGCCTACGAGCAGTACTTC

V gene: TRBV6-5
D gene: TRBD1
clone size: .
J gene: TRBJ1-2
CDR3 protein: CASRSGTGGNYGYTF
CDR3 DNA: TGTGCCAGCAGATCCGGGACAGGGGGTAACTATGGCTACACCTTC

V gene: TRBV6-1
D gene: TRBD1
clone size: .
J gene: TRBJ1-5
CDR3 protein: CASTEGIVGGGGQPQHF
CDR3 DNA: TGTGCCAGCACTGAAGGGATCGTGGGAGGGGGCGGTCAGCCCCAGCATTTT

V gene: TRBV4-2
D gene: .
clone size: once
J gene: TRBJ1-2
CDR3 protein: CASSQGGQDYNYGYTF
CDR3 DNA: TGTGCCAGCAGCCAAGGGGGCCAGGACTATAACTATGGCTACACCTTC

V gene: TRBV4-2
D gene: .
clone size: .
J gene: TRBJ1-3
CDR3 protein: CASSSVSAGNTIYF
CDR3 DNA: TGTGCCAGCAGCTCAGTATCGGCTGGAAACACCATATATTTT

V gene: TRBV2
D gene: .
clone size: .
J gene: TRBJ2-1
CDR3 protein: CASSDRGFVNEQFF
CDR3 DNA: TGTGCCAGCAGTGACAGGGGATTTGTCAATGAGCAGTTCTTC

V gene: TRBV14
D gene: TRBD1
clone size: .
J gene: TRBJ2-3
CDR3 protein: CASSQSGGLGADTQYF
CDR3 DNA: TGTGCCAGCAGCCAATCAGGGGGCCTAGGGGCAGATACGCAGTATTTT

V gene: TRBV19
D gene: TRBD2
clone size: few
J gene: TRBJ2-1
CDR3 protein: CASSGASGRTGEQFF
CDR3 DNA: TGTGCCAGTAGTGGGGCTAGCGGGAGAACGGGAGAGCAGTTCTTC

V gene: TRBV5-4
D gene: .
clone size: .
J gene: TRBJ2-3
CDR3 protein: CASSLRGGTTDTQYF
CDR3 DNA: TGTGCCAGCAGCTTGCGTGGGGGGACAACAGATACGCAGTATTTT

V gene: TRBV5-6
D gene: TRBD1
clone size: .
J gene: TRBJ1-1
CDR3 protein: CASSLSGTGVGSTEAFF
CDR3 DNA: TGTGCCAGCAGCTTATCCGGGACAGGGGTAGGGAGCACTGAAGCTTTCTTT

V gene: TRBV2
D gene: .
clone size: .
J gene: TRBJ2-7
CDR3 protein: CASSELLEGGREQYF
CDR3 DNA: TGTGCCAGCAGTGAATTGCTGGAGGGCGGCCGGGAGCAGTACTTC

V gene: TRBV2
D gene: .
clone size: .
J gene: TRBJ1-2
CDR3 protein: CAIQLKPTYGYTF
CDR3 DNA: TGTGCCATCCAGCTTAAGCCGACCTATGGCTACACCTTC

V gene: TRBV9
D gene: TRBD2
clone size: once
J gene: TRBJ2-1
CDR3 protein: CASSPGLAGLGEQFF
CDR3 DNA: TGTGCCAGCAGCCCCGGACTAGCGGGACTAGGTGAGCAGTTCTTC